This T cell receptor beta chain was documented in a study of T cells after yellow fever vaccination. Overall study context: Low-cell-number fractions underwent preparation using SMART-Seq v4 Ultra Low Input. Study results and caveats: Once the booster was given, most primary-vaccination clones reappeared, at approximately 97% for CD4 and more than 85% for CD8. The study noted that FACS-sorted repertoires could contain abundant clonotypes contaminating from the bulk population.

Notes on this clonotype: Its antigen is not identified.

TCRdb recomputed calls from the 5' RACE reads with MiXCR, one row per CDR3 protein. The table lists about 310,000 distinct CDR3 sequences, roughly 4% of them singletons, with about 20% in the top ten. CDR1 and CDR2 (germline): LNHDA, SQIVND (reference sequence). V lost 4 bases, J lost 10 bases, and 17 bases lay in between. The CDR3 has 15 residues. The material was PBMCs, obtained on the day of the yellow fever booster vaccination. The receptor's source is a man between 18 and 35 years old who received the YFV17D yellow fever vaccine. The chain links TRBV19 to TRBJ1-6; D ambiguous. CDR3 bases: TGTGCCAGTAGTAAGGGTGATGCGGGTGGCTCACCCCTCCACTTT. This translates into CASSKGDAGGSPLHF. Together with reference TRBV19 and TRBJ1-6, the CDR3 gives the full variable domain: DGGITQSPKYLFRKEGQNVTLSCEQNLNHDAMYWYRQDPGQGLRLIYYSQIVNDFQKGDIAEGYSVSREKKESFPLTVTSAQKNPTAFYLCASSKGDAGGSPLHFGNGTRLTVT.